What follows describes a single TCR beta chain. What it recognizes is unknown. Trimming removed 8 bases at V and 3 bases at J, with 10 bases between. Looked up from germline, CDR1 is MGHDK and CDR2 is SYGVNS. The CDR3 consists of 12 residues. A second PCR of about 6 to 12 cycles used a sample-barcoded 5' primer and a J-beta primer mix. TCRdb re-called the 5' RACE reads through MiXCR, storing one row per CDR3 protein. The sample lists some 1.5 million distinct CDR3 sequences; 40% to 45% were seen once. This entry belongs to a study of blood T cells in healthy people across ages. Researchers report isolating at least 6 million PBMCs per sample. Points from the study as a whole: Reliance upon unsorted PBMCs precluded definitive naive versus antigen-experienced comparison. Calculation of diversity from one million T cells yielded estimates considered to be underestimates.

The chain uses TRBV25-1 and TRBJ1-1; perhaps TRBD1 as D (6 bases). The source of this sequence is a woman in her late teens or twenties in good health. Source material: blood. The CDR3 DNA reads as TGTGCCAGCTCTGACAGGCACACTGAAGCTTTCTTT. Translation: CASSDRHTEAFF.